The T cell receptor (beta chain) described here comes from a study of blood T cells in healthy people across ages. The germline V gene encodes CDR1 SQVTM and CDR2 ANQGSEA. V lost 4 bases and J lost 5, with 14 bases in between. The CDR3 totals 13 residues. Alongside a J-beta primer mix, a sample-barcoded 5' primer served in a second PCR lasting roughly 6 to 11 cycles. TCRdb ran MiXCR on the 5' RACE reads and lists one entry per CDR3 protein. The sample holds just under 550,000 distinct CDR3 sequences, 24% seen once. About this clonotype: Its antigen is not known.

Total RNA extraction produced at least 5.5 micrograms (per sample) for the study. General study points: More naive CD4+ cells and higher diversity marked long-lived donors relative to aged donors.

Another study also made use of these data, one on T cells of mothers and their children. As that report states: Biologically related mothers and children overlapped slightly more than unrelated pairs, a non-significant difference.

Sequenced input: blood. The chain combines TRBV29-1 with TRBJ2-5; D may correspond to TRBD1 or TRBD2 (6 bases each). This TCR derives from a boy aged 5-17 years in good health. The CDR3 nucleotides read TGCAGCGTTGTGGGGGGCGGGTTGGAGACCCAGTACTTC. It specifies CSVVGGGLETQYF.